This is a list of T cell receptor beta chains from one sample in a study of cytomegalovirus exposure and HLA in healthy donors. Libraries were prepared by immunoSEQ multiplex PCR; TCRdb keeps only in-frame clonotypes and omits some of them. This repertoire shows about 180,000 clones, 82% found once; its top ten account for about 1.5%. The sequenced material came from PBMCs. The receptors derive from a man aged 40-49 years in good health and CMV-seronegative. Both conserved end residues are trimmed from each CDR3. Each record gives: J gene, V gene, D gene, clone size, CDR3 protein. D genes are given only for firm matches. The size entry is marked missing in some rows and otherwise reads once, few, many or a size class.

>-|TRBV9|TRBD1|-
ASSPHRGSYEQY
>TRBJ2-5|TRBV28|TRBD2|-
ASSTGGDQY
>TRBJ2-3|TRBV7-9|-|-
ASSRGGNTDTQY
>TRBJ1-1|TRBV10-1|-|-
ASSGRNTEAF
>TRBJ2-7|TRBV5-1|TRBD2|-
ASSLDAGGGEQY
>TRBJ1-5|TRBV18|TRBD1|-
ASSLATGGSNQPQH
>TRBJ1-1|TRBV10-1|TRBD1|-
ASPKPTGGKEAF
>TRBJ2-1|TRBV9|TRBD2|-
ASSVEGGPLREQF
>TRBJ2-3|TRBV5-4|TRBD2|-
ASYPGGGLADTQY
>TRBJ2-7|TRBV28|TRBD1|-
ASSLVGTATYEQY
>TRBJ2-4|TRBV5-8|TRBD1|-
ASTRAGQGRVGGNIQY
>TRBJ1-5|TRBV27|-|once
ASSVQGSNQPQH
>TRBJ2-3|TRBV5-4|-|-
ASSDNTYTQY
>TRBJ2-3|TRBV28|-|-
ASSLERDTDTQY
>TRBJ1-2|TRBV28|-|-
ASSLGSYGYT
>TRBJ2-3|TRBV2|TRBD2|-
ASSRSRGVTDTQY
>TRBJ2-7|TRBV19|TRBD2|-
ASSIGLAGASYEQY
>TRBJ1-1|TRBV15|TRBD1|few
ATSRGRGTGNTEAF
>TRBJ1-1|TRBV20-1|TRBD1|once
SAGQETEAF
>TRBJ1-3|TRBV5-4|-|-
ASTDRSSGNTIY
>TRBJ2-6|TRBV4-3|TRBD1|once
ASSHPEDRFSSGANVLT
>TRBJ1-2|TRBV6-5|TRBD1|-
ASSSIRDRGYT
>TRBJ2-1|TRBV7-3|TRBD2|-
ASSLGRTGGLYEQF
>TRBJ2-6|TRBV28|TRBD2|-
ASSLYPSGTGANVLT
>TRBJ2-5|TRBV30|TRBD2|few
ACGLAGGMAQY
>TRBJ2-3|TRBV6-5|-|-
ATETGSTDTQY
>TRBJ2-7|TRBV27|TRBD1|-
ASSLAGGAKDEQY
>TRBJ1-2|TRBV7-2|TRBD1|once
ASSSPGTANYGYT
>TRBJ1-2|TRBV5-1|-|once
ASSVGSGGEGYGYT
>TRBJ2-3|TRBV28|-|-
ASSAVDTQY
>TRBJ1-1|TRBV7-2|-|once
ASSHGQGRSGLNTEAF
>TRBJ2-3|TRBV27|TRBD1|few
ASRDRVASTDTQY
>TRBJ2-7|TRBV5-4|-|-
ASSIGGGNQPWEQY
>TRBJ2-7|TRBV9|TRBD2|-
ASSVEGSGAYEQY
>TRBJ2-2|TRBV2|-|-
ASRGQALNTGELF